The sequence of this TCR beta chain was determined in a study of shared clonotypes between healthy human individuals (dated by TCRdb to the early 2020s). Notes on the research overall: The cohort comprised a couple of women and a few men aged 18 to 49 years. For each donor, three plates each were used for CD4 naive and CD4 memory, two plates were used for CD8 naive, and one plate was used for CD8 memory. To estimate repertoire size and how much clonotype sharing occurs between individuals, the study deeply sequenced the blood TCR repertoires of five healthy adults. To increase sequencing depth and limit assay-specific biases, TCR repertoire library preparation and sequencing were carried out by different laboratories using diverse techniques. Leukapheresis yielded between about 0.9 and 8.9 billion PBMCs per donor.

The research as a whole found: Across a few donors, roughly 5.1% of naive CD4, 3% to 4% of naive CD8, 2.3% of memory CD4, and under 0.45% of memory CD8 clonotypes were shared. Naive subsets generally had larger estimated clonotype richness than memory subsets. Sampling was restricted to blood, and TCR repertoires in tissues likely differ from the TCR repertoires found in blood. The genetic and exposure-history diversity represented was limited by the small number of donors. Compared with non-shared clonotypes, clonotypes shared by all four sorted-subset donors had higher generation probabilities. Rarefaction of sorted-subset datasets indicated incomplete sequencing despite the large sequencing depth. Based on pairwise subsampling, the degree of clonotype sharing among donors was expected to be affected by sequencing depth.

Using the deep immunoSEQ assay, TCR CDR3 regions were amplified from genomic DNA by multiplex PCR. Genomic DNA extracted from each cell subset was distributed evenly over all wells of several immunoSEQ 96-well plates, and each plate served as one replicate. For sorted subsets, around 0.2 ug genomic DNA, equal to some 30,000 T cell genomes, was loaded into each replicate PCR. Purified libraries were quantified with a Qubit 3.0 fluorometer, sized on a Bioanalyzer 2100, and re-quantified with the KAPA Library Quantification kit. Every immunoSEQ 96-well plate was sequenced on a dedicated single-read 150-cycle Illumina NextSeq 550 flow cell. In the source study's methods: Because the immunoSEQ output included only junctional sequences and no quality scores, the filtering could not be the same as the filtering used for full-length reads. Sequences were annotated with PyIR, a Python wrapper for IgBLAST v1.9, using IMGT germline references to assign V/J genes and CDR3. Reads with weak V/J assignments (E-value above 1e-6), missing CDR3, stop codons, out-of-frame junctions, or ambiguous translated residues were removed. A V3J clonotype was defined by an identical inferred V gene, J gene, and CDR3 amino acid sequence. To compute the percentage overlap between repertoires, the number of shared unique clonotypes was divided by the size of the smaller repertoire. Richness of each repertoire was evaluated using RTK rarefaction, the Chao1 estimator, and Recon v2.1 estimates of unobserved clonotypes. Generation probabilities were computed with OLGA for all TCRbeta clonotypes obtained by the gDNA method from four donors. TCRdb carries this immuneACCESS record with in-frame sequences only. Its versions omit some clonotypes, under half of them owing to an unresolved V gene in the studies checked, with the rest unexplained. Clone size and the V and J calls come from that table; the DNA yielded D and trimming. The sample profile shows approximately 2,000,000 clones; 80% to 95% of them were found once. The biggest ten clones account for about 1.6% of the sample.

In this sample, this clone turned up a few times. Its cognate antigen has yet to be identified. Base quality data are lacking; no much larger clone is found one base away. The CDR3 runs 15 residues from the cysteine to the phenylalanine. The read is trimmed to its CDR3 DNA, 45 bases read in frame from base 1. Sequences SQVTM (CDR1) and ANQGSEA (CDR2) are obtained from the germline V gene. At the junction V is shortened by 4 bases and J by 2 bases; bases outside the gene matches: 7. CD8 naive samples were CD45RO-negative cells positively selected for CCR7, giving a CD45RA+CCR7+ population that excluded TemRA cells. Healthy HIV-negative adults with no recently reported acute infections or vaccinations were included as donors. All donors were Caucasian adults living in Nashville, Tennessee, USA. Blood was obtained by leukapheresis, after which PBMCs were separated by Ficoll-Histopaque density gradient centrifugation and cryopreserved in liquid nitrogen vapor phase. Analytical flow cytometry was used to check the purity and quantity of each magnetically sorted T cell population. Genomic DNA was isolated from every sorted fraction and measured by UV absorbance on a Nanodrop 2000c.

The chain uses TRBV29-1 and TRBJ2-3, with TRBD2 matching 9 junction bases. Sequencing was done on a sample of naive CD8+ T cells from PBMCs. Taken with the paper, the label for cell subset or site translates to: CD45RA+CCR7+. The sequence was collected from a man younger than 30 in good health. Some clones in this sample may be carry-over from other donors' samples. The encoded CDR3 is CSVASTSGVTDTQYF. The DNA is as follows: TGCAGCGTTGCTTCGACTAGCGGAGTCACAGATACGCAGTATTTT.